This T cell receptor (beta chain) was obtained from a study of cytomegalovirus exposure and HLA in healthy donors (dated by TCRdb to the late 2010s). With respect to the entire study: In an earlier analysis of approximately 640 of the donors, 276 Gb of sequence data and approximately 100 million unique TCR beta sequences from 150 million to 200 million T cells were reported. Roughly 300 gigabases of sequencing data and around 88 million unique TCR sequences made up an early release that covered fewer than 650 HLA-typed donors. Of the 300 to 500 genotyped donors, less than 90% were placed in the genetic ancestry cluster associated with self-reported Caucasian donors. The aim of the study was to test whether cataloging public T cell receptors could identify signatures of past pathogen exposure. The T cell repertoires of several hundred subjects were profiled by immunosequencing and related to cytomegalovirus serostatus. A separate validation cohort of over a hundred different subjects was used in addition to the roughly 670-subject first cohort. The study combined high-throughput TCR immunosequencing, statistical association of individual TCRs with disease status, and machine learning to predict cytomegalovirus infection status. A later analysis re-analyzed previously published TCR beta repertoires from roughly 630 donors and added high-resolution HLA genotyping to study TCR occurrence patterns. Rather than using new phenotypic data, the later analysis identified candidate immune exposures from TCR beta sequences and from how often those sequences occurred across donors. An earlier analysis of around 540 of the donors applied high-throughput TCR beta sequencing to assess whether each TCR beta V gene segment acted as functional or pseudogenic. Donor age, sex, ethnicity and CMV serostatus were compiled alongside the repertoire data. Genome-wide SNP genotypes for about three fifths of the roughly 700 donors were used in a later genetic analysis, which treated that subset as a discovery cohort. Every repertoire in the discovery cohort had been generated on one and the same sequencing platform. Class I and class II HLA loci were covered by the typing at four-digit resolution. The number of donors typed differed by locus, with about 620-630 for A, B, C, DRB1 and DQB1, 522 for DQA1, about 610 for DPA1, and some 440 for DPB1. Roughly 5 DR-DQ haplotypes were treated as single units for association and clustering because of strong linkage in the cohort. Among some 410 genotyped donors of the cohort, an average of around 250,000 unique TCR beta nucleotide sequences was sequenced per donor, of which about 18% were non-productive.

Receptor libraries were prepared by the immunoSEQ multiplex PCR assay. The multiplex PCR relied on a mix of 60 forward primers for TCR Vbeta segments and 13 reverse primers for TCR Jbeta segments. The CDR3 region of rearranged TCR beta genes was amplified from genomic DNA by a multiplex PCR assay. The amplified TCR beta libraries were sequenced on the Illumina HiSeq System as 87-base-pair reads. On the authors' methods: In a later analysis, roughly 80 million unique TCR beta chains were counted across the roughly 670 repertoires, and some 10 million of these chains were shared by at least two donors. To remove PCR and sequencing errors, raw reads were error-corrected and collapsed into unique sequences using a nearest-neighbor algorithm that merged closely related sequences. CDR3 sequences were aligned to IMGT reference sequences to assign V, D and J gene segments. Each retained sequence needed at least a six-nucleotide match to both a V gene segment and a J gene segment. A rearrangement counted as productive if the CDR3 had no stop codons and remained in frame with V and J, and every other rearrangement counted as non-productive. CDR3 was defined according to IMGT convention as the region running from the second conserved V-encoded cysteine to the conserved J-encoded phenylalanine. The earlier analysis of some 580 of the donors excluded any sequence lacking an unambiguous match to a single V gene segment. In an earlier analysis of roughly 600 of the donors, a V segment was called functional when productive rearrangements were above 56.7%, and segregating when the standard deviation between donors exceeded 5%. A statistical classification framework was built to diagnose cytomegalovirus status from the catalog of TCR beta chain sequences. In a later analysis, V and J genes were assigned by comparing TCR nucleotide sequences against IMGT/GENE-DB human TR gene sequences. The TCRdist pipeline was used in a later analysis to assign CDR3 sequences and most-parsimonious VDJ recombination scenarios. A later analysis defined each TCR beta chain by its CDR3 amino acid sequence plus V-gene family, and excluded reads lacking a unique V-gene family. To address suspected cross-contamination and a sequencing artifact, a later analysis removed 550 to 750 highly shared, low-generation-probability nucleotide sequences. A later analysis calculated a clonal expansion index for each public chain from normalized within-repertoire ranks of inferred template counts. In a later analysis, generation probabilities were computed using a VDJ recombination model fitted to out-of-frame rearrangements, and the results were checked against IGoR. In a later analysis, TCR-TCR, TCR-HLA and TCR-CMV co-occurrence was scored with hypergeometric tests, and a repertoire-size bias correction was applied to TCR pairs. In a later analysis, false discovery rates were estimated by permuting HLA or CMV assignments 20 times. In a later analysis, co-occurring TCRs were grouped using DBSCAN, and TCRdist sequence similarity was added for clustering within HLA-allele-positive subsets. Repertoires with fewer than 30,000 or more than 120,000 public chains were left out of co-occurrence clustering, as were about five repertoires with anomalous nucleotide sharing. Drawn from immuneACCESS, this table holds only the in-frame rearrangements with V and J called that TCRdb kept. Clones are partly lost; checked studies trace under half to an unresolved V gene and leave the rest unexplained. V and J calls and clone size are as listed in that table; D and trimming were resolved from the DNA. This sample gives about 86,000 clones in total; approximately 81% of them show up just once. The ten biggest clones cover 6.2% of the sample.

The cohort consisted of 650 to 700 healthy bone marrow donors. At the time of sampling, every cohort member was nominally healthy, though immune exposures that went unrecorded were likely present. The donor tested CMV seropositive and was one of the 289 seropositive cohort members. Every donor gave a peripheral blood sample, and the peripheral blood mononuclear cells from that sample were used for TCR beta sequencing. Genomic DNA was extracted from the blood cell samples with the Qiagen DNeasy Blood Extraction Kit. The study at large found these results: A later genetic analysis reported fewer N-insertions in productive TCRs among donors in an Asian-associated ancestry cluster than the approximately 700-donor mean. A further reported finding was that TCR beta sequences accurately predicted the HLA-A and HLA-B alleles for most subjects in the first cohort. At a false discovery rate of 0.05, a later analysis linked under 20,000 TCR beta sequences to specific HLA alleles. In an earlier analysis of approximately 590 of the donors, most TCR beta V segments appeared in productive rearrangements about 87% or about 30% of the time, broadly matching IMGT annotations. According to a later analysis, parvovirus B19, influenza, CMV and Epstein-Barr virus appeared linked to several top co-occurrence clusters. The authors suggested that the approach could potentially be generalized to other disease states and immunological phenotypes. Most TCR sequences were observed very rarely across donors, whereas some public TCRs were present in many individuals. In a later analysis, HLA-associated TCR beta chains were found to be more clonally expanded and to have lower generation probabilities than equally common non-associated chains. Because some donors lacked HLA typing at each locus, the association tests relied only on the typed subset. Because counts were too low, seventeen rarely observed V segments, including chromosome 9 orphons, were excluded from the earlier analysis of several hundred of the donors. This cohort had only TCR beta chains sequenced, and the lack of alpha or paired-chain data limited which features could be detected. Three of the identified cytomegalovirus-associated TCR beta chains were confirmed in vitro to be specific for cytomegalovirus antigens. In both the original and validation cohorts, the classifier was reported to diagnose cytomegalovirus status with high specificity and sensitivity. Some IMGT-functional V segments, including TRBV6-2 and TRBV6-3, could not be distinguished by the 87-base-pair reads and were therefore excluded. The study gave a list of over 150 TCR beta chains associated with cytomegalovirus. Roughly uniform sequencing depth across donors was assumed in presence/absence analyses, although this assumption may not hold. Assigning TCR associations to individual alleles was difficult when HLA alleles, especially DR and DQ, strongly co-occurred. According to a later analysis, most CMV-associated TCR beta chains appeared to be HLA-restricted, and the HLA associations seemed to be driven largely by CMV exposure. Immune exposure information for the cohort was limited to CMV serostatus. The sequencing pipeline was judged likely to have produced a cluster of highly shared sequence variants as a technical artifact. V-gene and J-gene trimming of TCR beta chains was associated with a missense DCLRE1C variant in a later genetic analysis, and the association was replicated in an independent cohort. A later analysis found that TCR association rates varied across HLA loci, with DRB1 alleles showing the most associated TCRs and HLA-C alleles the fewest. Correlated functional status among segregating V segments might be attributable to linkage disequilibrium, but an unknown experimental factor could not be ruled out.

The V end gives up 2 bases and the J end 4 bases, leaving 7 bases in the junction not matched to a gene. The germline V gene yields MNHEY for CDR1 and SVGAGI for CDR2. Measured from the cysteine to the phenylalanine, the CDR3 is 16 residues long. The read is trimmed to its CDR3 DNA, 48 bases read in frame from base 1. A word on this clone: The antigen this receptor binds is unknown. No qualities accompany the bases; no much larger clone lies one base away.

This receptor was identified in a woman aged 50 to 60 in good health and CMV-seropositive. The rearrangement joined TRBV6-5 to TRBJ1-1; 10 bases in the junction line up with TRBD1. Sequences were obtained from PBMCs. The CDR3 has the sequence CASSYGTGVVSTEAFF. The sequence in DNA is TGTGCCAGCAGTTACGGGACAGGGGTGGTATCCACTGAAGCTTTCTTT.